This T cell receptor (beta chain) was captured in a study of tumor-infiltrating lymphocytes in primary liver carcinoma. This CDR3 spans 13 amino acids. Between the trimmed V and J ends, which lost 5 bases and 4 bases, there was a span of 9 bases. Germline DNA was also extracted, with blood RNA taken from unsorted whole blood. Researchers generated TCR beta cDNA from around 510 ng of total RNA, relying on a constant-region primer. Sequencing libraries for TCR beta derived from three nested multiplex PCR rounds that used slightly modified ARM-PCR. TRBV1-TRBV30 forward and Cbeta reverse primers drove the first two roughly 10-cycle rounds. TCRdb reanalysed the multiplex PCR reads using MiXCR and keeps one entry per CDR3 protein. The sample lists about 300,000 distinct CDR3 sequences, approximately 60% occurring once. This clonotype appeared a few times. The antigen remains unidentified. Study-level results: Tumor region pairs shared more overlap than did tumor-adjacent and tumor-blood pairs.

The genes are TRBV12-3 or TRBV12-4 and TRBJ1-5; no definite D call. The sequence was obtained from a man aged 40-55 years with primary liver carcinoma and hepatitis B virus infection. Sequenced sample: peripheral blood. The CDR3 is CASSPGNNQPQHF. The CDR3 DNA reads TGTGCCAGCAGTCCGGGTAATAATCAGCCCCAGCATTTT.